The clone carrying this T cell receptor beta chain was detected only a few times. V was cut by 2 bases and J by 5 bases, with 12 bases left in between. The germline V gene has CDR1 LGHNA and CDR2 YNFKEQ. This CDR3 is built from 15 residues. The data derive from a study of blood T cell repertoires in COVID-19. Study background: Samples of COVID-19 (acute and convalescent) were obtained from the United States, Italy and Spain. Nucleic acid was either cDNA or gDNA, and it came from T cells, B-cell-depleted T cells, or PBMCs.

Study processing details: From reference gene primer amplification, estimates of nucleated cell counts were derived. The assay was immunoSEQ multiplex PCR, and TCRdb's table has in-frame clones only and misses some. V and J calls and clone size are copied from that table; D and trimming were computed from the DNA. Among some 190,000 clones listed, approximately 85% were seen once. The source material was peripheral blood. The sequence derives from a man between 60 and 75 years old with acute or convalescent COVID-19. The chain is built from TRBV4-2 and TRBJ1-4; a possible D gene is TRBD1 (5 bases). As DNA, the CDR3 is TGTGCCAGCAGCCAAACCCGGGGACTGAATGAAAAACTGTTTTTT. Protein: CASSQTRGLNEKLFF.